Listed here are 24 T cell receptor beta chains from one sample, sequenced in a study of T cells expressing NK-cell markers. Using the 5' RACE reads, TCRdb records one entry per CDR3 protein without DNA. The ten most abundant clones cover roughly 5.2% of a sample with a few hundred thousand distinct CDR3 sequences. The material sequenced was blood T cells: a sorted CD56 or NKG2C T cell subset, CD4+ or CD8+ T cells, or bulk PBMC T cells (not recorded which). These receptors all stem from a man aged 18 to 69 in good health.

The chain employs TRBV11-3 and TRBJ1-1. The CDR3 consists of 17 residues. CDR1 and CDR2 from the germline V gene are SGHNT and YENEEA. CDR3 residues: CASSPGKGRATNTEAFF.

This chain links TRBV29-1 with TRBJ1-1. The CDR3 is 14 amino acids. Germline CDR1 SQVTM, CDR2 ANQGSEA. CDR3 loop: CSVDPRTGPREAFF. Drawing the rest from reference TRBV29-1 and TRBJ1-1, the complete variable domain is SAVISQKPSRDICQRGTSLTIQCQVDSQVTMMFWYRQQPGQSLTLIATANQGSEATYESGFVIDKFPISRPNLTFSTLTVSNMSPEDSSIYLCSVDPRTGPREAFFGQGTRLTVV.

The chain couples TRBV28 to TRBJ2-7; the TRBD1 assignment by TCRdb is unverifiable without DNA. The CDR3 spans 15 residues. The germline gives CDR1 MDHEN, CDR2 SYDVKM. The chain's CDR3 is CASSLWGQGAHEQYF.

The chain has TRBV6-5 and TRBJ2-1; TCRdb's D gene call, TRBD1, goes unchecked for lack of DNA. Germline assignment: CDR1 MNHEY and CDR2 SVGAGI. This CDR3 comprises 13 residues. The CDR3 sequence: CASSYEGGGEQFF.

J is TRBJ2-3 and V is TRBV20-1; the D gene TCRdb calls, TRBD2, cannot be checked with no DNA. Germline CDR1 is DFQATT and CDR2 is SNEGSKA (reference sequence). This CDR3 contains 15 residues. Here the CDR3 reads CSARVWGLSGDTQYF.

The V gene is TRBV15, the J gene TRBJ2-7; TCRdb outputs TRBD1, but without DNA this stays unchecked. CDR1 and CDR2 (germline): LNHNV, YYDKDF (reference sequence). This CDR3 contains 13 residues. CDR3 amino acids: CATRVPSSYEQYF.

This chain joins TRBV5-1 and TRBJ1-3. The germline gives CDR1 SGHRS, CDR2 YFSETQ. The CDR3 length is 16 residues. This chain's CDR3 is CASSTSDVRSGNTIYF.

The rearrangement uses TRBV30 and TRBJ2-5; the D gene TCRdb calls, TRBD1, cannot be checked with no DNA. Germline V CDR1 and CDR2: GTSNPN, SVGIG (reference sequence). The CDR3 consists of 11 residues. The CDR3 here is CASGGLKTQYF.

V usage is TRBV3-1 and J usage is TRBJ2-3; TCRdb's D call, TRBD1, is unchecked because there is no DNA. Germline V gene lookup returns CDR1 LGHDT and CDR2 YNNKEL (reference sequence). The CDR3 loop spans 16 amino acids. The CDR3 loop reads CASSQEGRGRTDTQYF.

V gene TRBV12-3 or TRBV12-4 combines with J gene TRBJ1-2; as DNA is missing, the TRBD1 call by TCRdb cannot be tested. The CDR3 sequence is 15 residues long. The CDR3 sequence: CASRGNDRERRGYTF.

V is TRBV20-1 and J is TRBJ2-7; TCRdb names TRBD2, which stays unverified in the absence of DNA. The germline CDR1 and CDR2 sequences are DFQATT and SNEGSKA (reference sequence). The CDR3 runs 15 residues. The chain's CDR3 is CSAKKGVLTKNEQYF.

The chain combines TRBV12-3 or TRBV12-4 with TRBJ1-4; TCRdb's D gene call, TRBD1, goes unchecked for lack of DNA. The CDR3 runs to 14 residues. The CDR3 spells CASSQGATNEKLFF.

V gene TRBV28 combines with J gene TRBJ1-4; absent DNA, TCRdb's TRBD1 call cannot be checked. Germline CDR1 and CDR2: MDHEN and SYDVKM. The CDR3 is 14 amino acids. The CDR3 is CASTARGGNEKLFF.

CDR3 protein: CASSLPGLSEKLFF. The chain has TRBV5-6 and TRBJ1-4. Looked up from germline, CDR1 is SGHDT and CDR2 is YYEEEE. CDR3 length: 14 amino acids.

The chain employs TRBV9 and TRBJ2-3. The CDR3 covers 15 residues. The germline gives CDR1 SGDLS, CDR2 YYNGEE. Here the CDR3 reads CASSVLSWSTDTQYF.

The rearrangement joins TRBV4-2 to TRBJ1-3. This CDR3 is built from 15 residues. Germline V gives CDR1 LGHNA, CDR2 YNFKEQ. Here the CDR3 reads CASSQQDSSGNTIYF.

The chain employs TRBV5-1 and TRBJ2-4; TCRdb reports TRBD1, a call that lacks DNA to check it against. The CDR3 is made up of 19 amino acids. Germline CDR1 is SGHRS and CDR2 is YFSETQ. The CDR3 region is CASSRGSGGHHLAKNIQYF.

The CDR3 is CASRTSGGRETQYF. The chain is built from TRBV19 and TRBJ2-5; TCRdb reports TRBD2, a call that lacks DNA to check it against. The CDR3 has 14 residues. Germline V gives CDR1 LNHDA, CDR2 SQIVND (reference sequence).

The genes are TRBV27 and TRBJ2-3. The CDR3 loop spans 14 amino acids. Germline V gives CDR1 MNHEY, CDR2 SMNVEV (reference sequence). CDR3 protein: CASSFQVFGDTQYF.

The V and J genes are TRBV7-2 and TRBJ2-3; the TCRdb call, TRBD1, lacks DNA for checking. The CDR3 covers 16 residues. The germline V gene encodes CDR1 SGHTA and CDR2 FQGNSA. The CDR3 loop reads CASSLSPTVGADTQYF.

The genes are TRBV9 and TRBJ2-5. This CDR3 region has 14 residues. The germline CDR1 and CDR2 sequences are SGDLS and YYNGEE. The chain's CDR3 is CASSERLGGETQYF.

The chain recombines TRBV7-2 with TRBJ2-1. The germline V gene has CDR1 SGHTA and CDR2 FQGNSA. The CDR3 totals 14 residues. CDR3 sequence reads: CASSPSGSYNEQFF. Full variable domain (missing parts from reference TRBV7-2 and TRBJ2-1): GAGVSQSPSNKVTEKGKDVELRCDPISGHTALYWYRQSLGQGLEFLIYFQGNSAPDKSGLPSDRFSAERTGGSVSTLTIQRTQQEDSAVYLCASSPSGSYNEQFFGPGTRLTVL.

V usage is TRBV7-8 and J usage is TRBJ2-7; TCRdb returns TRBD1, unconfirmable since there is no DNA. Germline V gives CDR1 SGHVS, CDR2 FQNEAQ. The CDR3 has 15 amino acids. The CDR3 loop reads CASRLGGQGVIEQYF.

This sequence joins TRBV7-7 and TRBJ2-3. This CDR3 spans 14 amino acids. The germline V gene encodes CDR1 SSHAT and CDR2 FNYEAQ (reference sequence). CDR3 protein: CASSQDLNTDTQYF.